The TCR beta chain described here comes from a study of T cell changes during pregnancy in multiple sclerosis. The V gene's germline CDR1 is SGDLS and CDR2 YYNGEE. CDR3 length equals 16 residues. V lost 4 bases to trimming and J lost 2 bases, with 16 bases between them. The data were produced by immunoSEQ multiplex PCR, yet TCRdb's version contains in-frame clones alone and is incomplete. Of about 41,000 clones listed, more than 85% are singletons. V is TRBV9 and J is TRBJ2-1; TRBD2 is a possible D gene (7 bases). This receptor was taken from a female donor with multiple sclerosis, enrolled in a pregnancy study. Sequencing used CD8+ T cells from peripheral blood mononuclear cells, obtained in the third trimester of pregnancy. CDR3 sequence (DNA): TGTGCCAGCAGCCCTCAATGGGGGGGCGCCTACAATGAGCAGTTCTTC. It encodes CASSPQWGGAYNEQFF. The complete variable domain, with remaining parts taken from reference TRBV9 and TRBJ2-1, reads DSGVTQTPKHLITATGQRVTLRCSPRSGDLSVYWYQQSLDQGLQFLIQYYNGEERAKGNILERFSAQQFPDLHSELNLSSLELGDSALYFCASSPQWGGAYNEQFFGPGTRLTVL.